This T cell receptor (beta chain) is from a study of T cell repertoires in cytomegalovirus infection. The overall study: It was the public TCR beta signatures that indicated both CMV infection and matching HLA type.

This CDR3 is built from 15 residues. Germline CDR1 and CDR2: MNHEY and SVGAGI. Trimming took 4 bases from V and 4 from J; bases not matched to a gene: 7. One entry per CDR3 protein results from TCRdb running MiXCR on the reads. This repertoire shows fewer than 200,000 distinct CDR3 sequences, 9.5% found once; its top ten account for roughly 5.1%. Sequenced sample: PBMCs. V and J are TRBV6-5 and TRBJ2-7; TRBD1 matches at 10 bases. The sequence was collected from a human donor in good health (CMV status not recorded). Some clones in this sample may be carry-over from other donors' samples. In nucleotides, the CDR3 is TGTGCCAGCAGTTCCCCCCGGGACAGGGGTTACGAGCAGTACTTC. Residues: CASSSPRDRGYEQYF.